This TCR beta chain was documented in a study of post-analysis software for immune sequencing data. Whole-study findings and limits: TRBV5-6, TRBV5-1 and TRBV20-1 were among about 5 TRBV segments more frequent in patients than controls.

Germline V gene sequence: CDR1 KGHSH, CDR2 LQKENI. This CDR3 comprises 15 residues. Deletions cut 2 bases from V and 4 bases from J, with 12 bases between. Unique molecular identifiers were present in the TCR beta cDNA libraries. Each CDR3 protein is one row after TCRdb ran MiXCR on the PCR reads. The sample lists about 400,000 distinct CDR3 sequences, 30% to 45% occurring once. Regarding this clonotype: Its antigen is not identified.

The chain joins TRBV18 to TRBJ2-1; D unresolved. What was sequenced was blood. The receptor was isolated from a girl aged 10-17 years with multiple sclerosis. The CDR3 protein is CASSPGEENYNEQFF. The CDR3 DNA reads as TGTGCCAGCTCACCAGGGGAAGAAAATTACAATGAGCAGTTCTTC.